The clone carrying this TCR beta chain was seen once. Study processing details: Reference gene primer amplification yielded estimated nucleated cell counts. Some clones are missing from TCRdb's copy, which holds only in-frame ones; the method was immunoSEQ multiplex PCR. The V and J calls and clone size are taken from that table; D and trimming were inferred from the DNA. The table has around 620,000 clones, approximately 90% seen once. This specimen comes from a study of blood T cell repertoires in COVID-19. Study details: Samples came from the United States, Italy and Spain, spanning acute and convalescent COVID-19. The cDNA or gDNA used as material had been derived from T cells, B-cell-depleted T cells, or PBMCs.

V was pared by 5 bases and J by 2 bases, with 24 bases between. Germline loops: CDR1 SGHDN, CDR2 FVKESK. CDR3 size: 19 residues. The sequenced sample was peripheral blood. The genes are TRBV14 and TRBJ1-4; D is perhaps TRBD1 (5 bases). The receptor was isolated from a woman aged 18-29 years with acute or convalescent COVID-19. For the CDR3, the DNA is TGTGCCAGCAGCTCAAAGTCCGGGCAGGGATCCGTCACTAATGAAAAACTGTTTTTT. Amino acids: CASSSKSGQGSVTNEKLFF.